The clone carrying this T cell receptor (beta chain) was observed a handful of times. The antigen is not known. This record comes from a study of cytomegalovirus exposure and HLA in healthy donors. Findings and caveats of the study: The authors later found HLA-associated TCR beta chains more clonally expanded than equally common others. Among TCR beta chains, those listed as cytomegalovirus-associated numbered over 150.

Trimming at V came to 1 base and at J to 15 bases, leaving 5 bases not matched to a gene. This CDR3 region has 14 residues. CDR1 is MNHNS and CDR2 is SASEGT in the germline V gene. Nominal health characterized the donors when sampled, though unrecorded immune exposures were likely. Vbeta (60) and Jbeta (13) primers were used in the PCR. This table comes from immunoSEQ multiplex PCR, and its TCRdb copy is limited to in-frame clones, with some not included. Found here are 100,000 to 150,000 clones, approximately 69% of them singletons; the top ten hold 4%. The clonotype comes from a man aged 35 to 55 in good health and CMV-seropositive. V usage is TRBV6-1 and J usage is TRBJ2-1; 14 bases line up with TRBD2. Specimen: PBMCs. The CDR3 spells CASSEGLAGGLGFF. In nucleotides, the CDR3 is TGTGCCAGCAGTGAAGGACTAGCGGGGGGGCTGGGGTTCTTC.